These 15 T cell receptor beta chains were all obtained from the same sample, sequenced in a study of identical twins (dated by TCRdb to about 2016). The library was prepared using 5' RACE. The sample was run on an Illumina HiSeq 2000. TCRdb cleaned the public reads at Q25 with fastp, built clones with MiXCR and kept in-frame beta chains. Each entry merges the rows of one CDR3 protein and shows their most common DNA and genes. The sample yields about 520,000 distinct CDR3 sequences; 22% were counted once. About 0.93% of the sample rests with the top ten. These records were also assigned to another study, of T cells expressing NK-cell markers.

The sequencing sample was made of CD4+ T cells sorted from blood. All receptors derive from a woman younger than 35 in good health.

CDR3 sequence: CSVVRDRFSTDTQYF. DNA of the CDR3: TGCAGCGTTGTACGGGACAGATTTAGCACAGATACGCAGTATTTT. This sequence joins TRBV29-1 and TRBJ2-3; 7 bases are a match to TRBD1. J gave up 0 bases and V 4 bases, and 7 bases lay outside the gene matches. From germline, CDR1 is SQVTM and CDR2 ANQGSEA. The CDR3 contains 15 residues.

This chain uses TRBV5-1 with TRBJ2-7; D possibly corresponds to TRBD2 (6 bases). Trimming removed 2 bases at V and 0 bases at J, with 9 bases between. CDR3 length: 14 residues. Germline loops: CDR1 SGHRS, CDR2 YFSETQ. The chain's CDR3 is CASSFVGSSYEQYF. The CDR3 DNA is TGCGCCAGCAGCTTTGTCGGGAGCTCCTACGAGCAGTACTTC.

This chain links TRBV25-1 with TRBJ2-7; maybe TRBD1 (6 bases). The CDR3 runs to 12 residues. Germline V gene sequence: CDR1 MGHDK, CDR2 SYGVNS. V lost 7 bases and J 4 bases, leaving 11 bases between the germline ends. The CDR3 bases are TGTGCCAGCACTCAGGGGCTTTACGAGCAGTACTTC. Translation gives CASTQGLYEQYF.

The chain links TRBV11-3 to TRBJ2-3; tentative D call: TRBD1 (5 bases). Germline V gene lookup returns CDR1 SGHNT and CDR2 YENEEA. Trimming shortened V by 3 bases and J by 2 bases, and 12 bases separated the two germline ends. The CDR3 consists of 15 residues. CDR3 nucleotides: TGTGCCAGCAGCTTTCGGCCAGGGCACACAGATACGCAGTATTTT. Residues: CASSFRPGHTDTQYF.

Only a few counts were recorded for this clonotype. The chain recombines TRBV29-1 with TRBJ1-2; no reliable D call. This CDR3 region has 14 residues. Trimming took 1 base from V and 5 from J, leaving 14 bases between them. CDR1 is SQVTM, CDR2 ANQGSEA, per germline. This CDR3 reads CSVEAAAVSYGYTF. CDR3 in DNA: TGCAGCGTTGAAGCGGCCGCGGTATCGTATGGCTACACCTTC.

In this sample, this clonotype turned up many times. The CDR3 spells CASSLVGFEQYF. The CDR3 DNA sequence: TGTGCCAGCAGCTTAGTTGGATTCGAGCAGTACTTC. The rearrangement joins TRBV7-9 to TRBJ2-7; D not resolved. The CDR3 is 12 residues long. V lost 1 base and J lost 6, with 7 bases in between. The germline CDR1 and CDR2 sequences are SEHNR and FQNEAQ (reference sequence).

This clonotype was counted between two and nine times. This sequence joins TRBV7-2 and TRBJ2-7, with a tentative D call TRBD1 (5 bases). The CDR3 loop spans 16 amino acids. The germline V gene encodes CDR1 SGHTA and CDR2 FQGNSA. V was shortened by 3 bases and J by 1 base, with 16 bases between the two germline ends. The CDR3 coding sequence is TGTGCCAGCAGCTTTTTCGGACACTCCCCTTCCTACGAGCAGTACTTC. This gives the protein CASSFFGHSPSYEQYF.

The chain combines TRBV11-2 with TRBJ2-5; 9 nucleotides agree with TRBD2. The CDR3 is 16 amino acids. From germline, CDR1 is SGHAT and CDR2 FQNNGV. The V and J ends lost 1 base and 5 bases, in that order; junction bases with no gene match: 8. The CDR3 reads CASSLGYSGSTETQYF. The DNA for the CDR3 is TGTGCCAGCAGCTTAGGATATAGCGGGAGTACGGAGACCCAGTACTTC.

The CDR3, as DNA: TGTGCCAGCAGCTTCCGGCTTGGAGAGCCCCAGCATTTT. Protein product: CASSFRLGEPQHF. J is TRBJ1-5 and V is TRBV7-9; D is ambiguous. Germline loops: CDR1 SEHNR, CDR2 FQNEAQ (reference sequence). The length of the CDR3 is 13 residues. V was cut by 3 bases and J by 8 bases, with 11 bases left in between.

The chain uses TRBV5-4 and TRBJ2-5; D gene unclear. This CDR3 spans 12 amino acids. Looked up from germline, CDR1 is SGHNT and CDR2 is YYREEE (reference sequence). The V end was cut by 5 bases, the J end by 5 bases, with 10 bases between. CDR3 bases: TGTGCCAGCAGATCACCCTCGGAGACCCAGTACTTC. This encodes CASRSPSETQYF.

The chain couples TRBV27 to TRBJ2-1; 12 bases map to TRBD2. Germline CDR1 MNHEY, CDR2 SMNVEV (reference sequence). The CDR3 has 12 residues. J gave up 14 bases and V 5 bases, and 4 bases lay outside the gene matches. CDR3 DNA sequence: TGTGCCAGCAGTAGACTAGCGGGGGAGGAGTTCTTC. Its translation: CASSRLAGEEFF.

The chain joins TRBV20-1 to TRBJ2-5; 9 bases align to TRBD2. The germline V gene encodes CDR1 DFQATT and CDR2 SNEGSKA (reference sequence). V was pared by 2 bases and J by 5 bases, with 12 bases of the junction left unmatched. The CDR3 runs to 16 residues. CDR3 sequence reads: CSARPGLAPQGETQYF. In DNA form, the CDR3 reads TGCAGTGCTAGACCTGGACTAGCGCCCCAAGGGGAGACCCAGTACTTC.

The gene calls are TRBV6-2 or TRBV6-3 and TRBJ2-7; D unresolved. Trimming removed 11 bases at V and 5 bases at J, with 16 bases between. This CDR3 has 12 amino acids. Germline CDR1 and CDR2: MNHEY and SVGEGT. The CDR3 sequence is CAARDGPDEQYF. The CDR3 coding sequence is TGTGCCGCCAGAGATGGGCCTGACGAGCAGTACTTC.

This clonotype has more than one count but fewer than ten. This chain connects TRBV12-3 or TRBV12-4 to TRBJ2-1, with 7 bases identical to TRBD2. With V trimmed by 7 bases and J by 6 bases, 9 bases remained unmatched. This CDR3 spans 14 amino acids. CDR3 amino acids: CASTIRDYLNEQFF. The CDR3, as DNA: TGTGCCAGCACTATTAGGGACTACCTCAATGAGCAGTTCTTC.

The chain links TRBV4-2 to TRBJ2-5, with 7 bases that match TRBD2. The CDR3 is 16 amino acids. CDR1 and CDR2 (germline): LGHNA, YNFKEQ. J lost 0 bases, V lost 4 bases, and 8 bases had no gene match. The CDR3 DNA follows: TGTGCCAGCAGCCCCAAGGGACTACCTTACCAAGAGACCCAGTACTTC. Translation: CASSPKGLPYQETQYF.